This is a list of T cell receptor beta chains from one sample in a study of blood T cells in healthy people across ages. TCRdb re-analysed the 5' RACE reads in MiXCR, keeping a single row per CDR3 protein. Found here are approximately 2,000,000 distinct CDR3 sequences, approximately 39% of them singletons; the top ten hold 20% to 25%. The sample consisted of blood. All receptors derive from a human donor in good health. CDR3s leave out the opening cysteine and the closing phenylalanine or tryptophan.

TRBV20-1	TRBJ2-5	SARTSGGAEETQY
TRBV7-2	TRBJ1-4	ASSSSTGGYEKLF
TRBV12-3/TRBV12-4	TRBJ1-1	ASSSSRRGTEAF
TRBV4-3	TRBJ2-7	ASSQGWGYEQY
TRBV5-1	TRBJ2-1	ASRGTGKNNEQF
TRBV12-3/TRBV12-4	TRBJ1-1	ASRATRGTEAF
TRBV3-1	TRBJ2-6	ASSQGFLISGANVLT
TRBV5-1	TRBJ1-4	ASRDAQGANEKLF
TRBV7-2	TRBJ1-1	ASSSISDGEAF
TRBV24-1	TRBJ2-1	ATSARGAGGYNEQF
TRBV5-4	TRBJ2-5	ASSFIEKETQY
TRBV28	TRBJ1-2	VSSPPRSYGYT
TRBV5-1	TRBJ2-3	ASSLGTARTDTQY
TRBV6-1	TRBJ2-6	ASKTGLAGISSGANVLT
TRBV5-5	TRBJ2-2	ASSLEVTKNTGELF
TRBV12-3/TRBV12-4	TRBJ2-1	ASSLELRQF
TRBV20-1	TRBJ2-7	SARVAGAPYEQY
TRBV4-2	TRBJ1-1	ASARHMNTEAF
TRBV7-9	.	ASGPRDRAYEQY
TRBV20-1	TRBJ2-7	SARGTDPYEQY
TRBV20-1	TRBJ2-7	SASFGGTGINGEQY
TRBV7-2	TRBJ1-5	ASSLGLTENQPQH
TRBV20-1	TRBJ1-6	SARKGDTGSPLH
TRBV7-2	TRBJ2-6	ASSPLYSGANVLT
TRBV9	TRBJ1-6	ASSVLGTGSYNSPLH
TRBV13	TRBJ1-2	ASSPRGELNYGYT
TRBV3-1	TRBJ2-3	ASSPGQVQPADTQY
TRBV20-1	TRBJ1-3	SARDSIGNTIY
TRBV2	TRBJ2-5	ASSEVLQETQY
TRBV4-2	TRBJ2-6	ASSQEQVVGVGGANVLT
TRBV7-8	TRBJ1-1	ASSLGTGQTEAF
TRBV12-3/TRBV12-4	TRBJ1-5	ASSLWSYSNQPQH
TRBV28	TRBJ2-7	ASSLHPGAGSYEQY
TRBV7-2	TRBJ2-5	ASSLNFGGETQY
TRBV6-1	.	ASSETVTGAPPYEQY
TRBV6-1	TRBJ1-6	ASSATGLYNSPLH
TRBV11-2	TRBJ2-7	ASSLDLGSYEQY